The 28 T cell receptor beta chains listed next were all sequenced from one sample in a study of T cell responses to AZD1222 COVID-19 vaccine. The assay was immunoSEQ multiplex PCR, and TCRdb's table has in-frame clones only and misses some. The table has about 160,000 clones, approximately 90% seen once. The input for sequencing was peripheral blood, taken on day 0 of AZD1222 vaccination. The receptors shown here come from an adult in good health.

This chain links TRBV27 with TRBJ2-1; 10 bases map to TRBD2. V lost 2 bases to trimming and J lost 6 bases; unmatched junction nucleotides: 7. CDR1 and CDR2 (germline): MNHEY, SMNVEV (reference sequence). There are 16 residues in the CDR3. CDR3 protein: CASSLTSGLAPNEQFF. Here the CDR3 DNA reads TGTGCCAGCAGTTTAACATCGGGACTAGCGCCCAATGAGCAGTTCTTC.

On this clone itself: At one of its ends the junction is not consistent with the germline gene, which may arise from a read error. The CDR3 region is CASSPQGAETQYF. CDR3 sequence (DNA): TGTGCCAGCTCTCCACAGGGGGCAGAGACCCAGTACTTC. The chain is built from TRBV18 and TRBJ2-5; 9 nucleotides match TRBD1. CDR1 and CDR2 (germline): KGHSH, LQKENI. The CDR3 extends over 13 amino acids.

CDR3 sequence: CATSRGGSGGRRGQPQHF. The CDR3 coding sequence is TGTGCCACCAGCAGAGGGGGAAGCGGGGGAAGACGGGGTCAGCCCCAGCATTTT. This chain links TRBV15 with TRBJ1-5; D is perhaps TRBD1 (5 bases). The CDR3 is 18 residues long. V was clipped by 1 base and J by 6 bases, with 22 bases between them. Germline-derived CDR1 and CDR2 are LNHNV and YYDKDF (reference sequence).

The chain couples TRBV30 to TRBJ1-1; D uncertain. V lost 2 bases and J 3 bases, leaving 7 bases between the germline ends. There are 12 residues in the CDR3. Germline assignment: CDR1 GTSNPN and CDR2 SVGIG (reference sequence). The CDR3 DNA reads TGTGCCTGGAGTCCTGCGGACACTGAAGCTTTCTTT. Protein: CAWSPADTEAFF.

J is TRBJ1-4 and V is TRBV25-1; D may be TRBD1 (6 bases). Trimming left V 3 bases short and J 6 bases short, with 20 bases between. This CDR3 region has 17 residues. Germline values: CDR1 MGHDK, CDR2 SYGVNS. The CDR3 sequence: CASSDSRGQSRDEKLFF. CDR3 in DNA: TGTGCCAGCAGTGATTCAAGAGGACAGTCCCGCGATGAAAAACTGTTTTTT.

J is TRBJ1-5 and V is TRBV15; D gene ambiguous. Trimming left V 4 bases short and J 2 bases short, with 12 bases between. The CDR3 is made up of 15 amino acids. CDR1 and CDR2 (germline): LNHNV, YYDKDF (reference sequence). CDR3: CATSTKRSGNQPQHF. The CDR3 DNA sequence: TGTGCCACCAGCACTAAAAGAAGCGGCAATCAGCCCCAGCATTTT. Looking up the rest from reference TRBV15 and TRBJ1-5 gives the full variable domain: DAMVIQNPRYQVTQFGKPVTLSCSQTLNHNVMYWYQQKSSQAPKLLFHYYDKDFNNEADTPDNFQSRRPNTSFCFLDIRSPGLGDTAMYLCATSTKRSGNQPQHFGDGTRLSIL.

The genes are TRBV4-3 and TRBJ2-7, with 11 positions matching TRBD2. Germline CDR1 and CDR2: LGHNA and YSLEER. The CDR3 consists of 19 residues. V dropped 1 base and J dropped 0; count of bases not matched to a gene: 11. CDR3 sequence reads: CASSQGRRTSGPSSYEQYF. Written as DNA, the CDR3 is TGCGCCAGCAGCCAAGGTCGTAGGACTAGCGGGCCGAGCTCCTACGAGCAGTACTTC.

In DNA, the CDR3 is TGTGCCAGCAGCCGGGACAGAACCACAGATACGCAGTATTTT. This codes for CASSRDRTTDTQYF. The V and J genes are TRBV27 and TRBJ2-3; 7 bases match TRBD1. CDR3 length: 14 amino acids. The germline CDR1 and CDR2 sequences are MNHEY and SMNVEV (reference sequence). With V trimmed by 6 bases and J by 2 bases, 5 bases remained unmatched.

The chain carries TRBV4-3 and TRBJ1-1; 7 nucleotides align to TRBD1. The V segment lost 0 bases and the J segment 5 bases; nucleotides outside the gene matches: 3. The CDR3 runs to 14 residues. The germline CDR1 and CDR2 sequences are LGHNA and YSLEER. The CDR3 spells CASSQETGRTEAFF. The CDR3 nucleotides are TGCGCCAGCAGCCAAGAGACAGGGAGGACTGAAGCTTTCTTT.

This clone appeared once. The chain combines TRBV18 with TRBJ2-7; 7 nucleotides line up with TRBD1. The CDR3 has 14 amino acids. Germline V gene lookup returns CDR1 KGHSH and CDR2 LQKENI. J gave up 6 bases and V 3 bases, and 8 bases lay outside the gene matches. The CDR3 DNA sequence: TGTGCCAGCTCACCGCCGACAGGGACGGGCGAGCAGTACTTC. Its translation is CASSPPTGTGEQYF.

This rearrangement joins TRBV6-1 to TRBJ1-1; D is uncertain. The germline gives CDR1 MNHNS, CDR2 SASEGT. The CDR3 sequence is 16 residues long. V was cut by 0 bases and J by 0 bases, with 11 bases left in between. In nucleotides, the CDR3 is TGTGCCAGCAGTGAAGCGCTTATTGTCCTGAACACTGAAGCTTTCTTT. Encoded protein: CASSEALIVLNTEAFF.

The J gene is TRBJ2-1, the V gene TRBV29-1; D ambiguous. Germline CDR1 reads SQVTM; CDR2 reads ANQGSEA. This CDR3 region has 13 residues. The V end lost 3 bases, the J end lost 4 bases, and 10 bases lay between the germline ends. CDR3 in DNA: TGCAGCGTTGATGTCGGCACGTACAATGAGCAGTTCTTC. Translated: CSVDVGTYNEQFF.

The chain carries TRBV3-1 (or the pseudogene TRBV3-2) and TRBJ2-2, with D perhaps TRBD1 (6 bases). Trimming cost V 4 bases and J 4 bases, with 10 bases left between them. The germline gives CDR1 LGHDT, CDR2 YNNKEL (reference sequence). The CDR3 is made up of 14 amino acids. CDR3 protein: CASSRGLATGELFF. In DNA form, the CDR3 reads TGTGCCAGCAGCCGGGGGCTTGCCACCGGGGAGCTGTTTTTT.

The chain is built from TRBV11-2 and TRBJ2-5, with D perhaps matching TRBD2 (6 bases). CDR1 is SGHAT and CDR2 is FQNNGV in the germline V gene. The germline V and J ends were trimmed by 5 bases and 5 bases, with 21 bases remaining between them. The CDR3 consists of 16 residues. CDR3 region: CASSATMGGSRETQYF. CDR3 sequence (DNA): TGTGCCAGCAGCGCAACAATGGGGGGATCGCGTGAGACCCAGTACTTC.

This chain connects TRBV28 to TRBJ1-2, with D possibly TRBD1 on 5 matching bases. Germline values: CDR1 MDHEN, CDR2 SYDVKM. This CDR3 is 16 amino acids long. V was clipped by 6 bases and J by 2 bases, with 19 bases between them. Here the CDR3 DNA reads TGTGCCAGCAGCAGGGAGGCGGCAGCGCGAAACTATGGCTACACCTTC. The encoded protein is CASSREAAARNYGYTF.

The V call is TRBV5-4, the J call TRBJ1-6; D is ambiguous. Germline V CDR1 and CDR2: SGHNT, YYREEE (reference sequence). The CDR3 has 16 residues. V gave up 0 bases and J gave up 4 bases, with 11 bases separating them. CDR3 DNA: TGTGCCAGCAGCTTGGCCGGAACGGGATATAATTCACCCCTCCACTTT. Protein sequence: CASSLAGTGYNSPLHF. Complete variable domain (other parts from reference TRBV5-4 and TRBJ1-6): ETGVTQSPTHLIKTRGQQVTLRCSSQSGHNTVSWYQQALGQGPQFIFQYYREEENGRGNFPPRFSGLQFPNYSSELNVNALELDDSALYLCASSLAGTGYNSPLHFGNGTRLTVT.

CDR3 DNA: TGTGCCAGCAGCTGGAACCCCGGGACAGGGTCCGGAAACACCATATATTTT. Its translation: CASSWNPGTGSGNTIYF. The genes are TRBV5-6 and TRBJ1-3; 9 bases map to TRBD1. Germline values: CDR1 SGHDT, CDR2 YYEEEE. This CDR3 is built from 17 residues. The V and J ends lost 3 bases and 4 bases, in that order; junction bases with no gene match: 11.

This clone was counted a single time. The chain employs TRBV27 and TRBJ1-2, with no clear D. CDR3 length: 13 amino acids. V gave up 5 bases and J gave up 4 bases, with 11 bases separating them. The germline V gene encodes CDR1 MNHEY and CDR2 SMNVEV (reference sequence). CDR3 in DNA: TGTGCCAGCAGTCACGGGTTAAGCTATGGCTACACCTTC. The encoded protein is CASSHGLSYGYTF.

The CDR3 nucleotides are TGTGCCAGCAGTACTTTTATCACTAGCGGGAGCTACCAGCACGAGCAGTACTTC. Translation: CASSTFITSGSYQHEQYF. This chain joins TRBV28 and TRBJ2-7; 11 bases agree with TRBD2. V lost 5 bases and J lost 5; bases outside the gene matches: 17. The germline gives CDR1 MDHEN, CDR2 SYDVKM. CDR3 length equals 18 residues.

J is TRBJ2-5 and V is TRBV9; 7 nucleotides line up with TRBD2. V lost 4 bases, J lost 3 bases, and 9 bases stayed unmatched. The CDR3 is 15 residues long. Germline V gene sequence: CDR1 SGDLS, CDR2 YYNGEE. CDR3 DNA sequence: TGTGCCAGCAGCTCCGAGGGGACTACGAAAGAGACCCAGTACTTC. Its translation is CASSSEGTTKETQYF.

This chain connects TRBV30 to TRBJ2-4; TRBD2 matches 7 bases. V lost 2 bases and J lost 7; bases outside the gene matches: 8. Germline-derived CDR1 and CDR2 are GTSNPN and SVGIG (reference sequence). This CDR3 has 14 residues. CDR3 in DNA: TGTGCCTGGAGTACAAGCACCGGGAGGAACATTCAGTACTTC. Residues: CAWSTSTGRNIQYF.

In its sample, this clone was seen once. The chain uses TRBV28 and TRBJ1-1, with TRBD1 as a possible D gene (5 bases). The ends were cut back, 3 bases at V and 4 bases at J, with 12 bases in the middle. The germline V gene encodes CDR1 MDHEN and CDR2 SYDVKM. The length of the CDR3 is 14 residues. In nucleotides, the CDR3 is TGTGCCAGCAGTTTGGGAGGGGTGAGCACTGAAGCTTTCTTT. Encoded protein: CASSLGGVSTEAFF.

A single count supports this clone. This sequence joins TRBV11-3 and TRBJ2-7; maybe TRBD1 (6 bases). CDR1 is SGHNT and CDR2 is YENEEA in the germline V gene. Trimming stripped 1 base from V and 2 bases from J, with 21 bases between. The CDR3 totals 18 residues. The CDR3 nucleotides read TGTGCCAGCAGCTTAGCCTTCTTCGGACAGAAAATGACCTACGAGCAGTACTTC. This sequence encodes CASSLAFFGQKMTYEQYF.

Only one count was recorded for this clone. The chain links TRBV9 to TRBJ2-1, with 7 bases aligning to TRBD2. The CDR3 consists of 17 residues. The V and J ends lost 0 bases and 6 bases, in that order; junction bases with no gene match: 12. The germline V gene has CDR1 SGDLS and CDR2 YYNGEE. The CDR3 nucleotides read TGTGCCAGCAGCGTAGAGGTTGGCGGGAGAGGGGTCAATGAGCAGTTCTTC. This codes for CASSVEVGGRGVNEQFF.

The rearrangement links TRBV19 to TRBJ1-5; the D is unclear. The CDR3 sequence is 14 residues long. V gave up 4 bases and J gave up 4 bases, with 11 bases separating them. The germline V gene encodes CDR1 LNHDA and CDR2 SQIVND (reference sequence). CDR3 DNA sequence: TGTGCCAGTAGTAGTAGCAGTGGGAATCAGCCCCAGCATTTT. Its translation is CASSSSSGNQPQHF.

The V gene is TRBV6-5, the J gene TRBJ2-7, with D possibly matching TRBD1 (5 bases). This CDR3 is built from 14 residues. CDR1 is MNHEY and CDR2 is SVGAGI in the germline V gene. V lost 6 bases, J lost 4 bases, and 16 bases lay in between. In DNA form, the CDR3 reads TGTGCCAGCAGACCCAGACAGTTATCTTACGAGCAGTACTTC. It encodes CASRPRQLSYEQYF.

This sequence joins TRBV12-5 and TRBJ1-4; D is undetermined. Trimming shortened V by 5 bases and J by 8 bases, and 9 bases separated the two germline ends. Germline V CDR1 and CDR2: LGHNT, FRNRAP. This CDR3 has 12 residues. Written as DNA, the CDR3 is TGTGCTAGTGGTCTAACTGCGGAAAAACTGTTTTTT. It is translated as CASGLTAEKLFF. Combining the CDR3 with reference TRBV12-5 and TRBJ1-4 gives the whole variable domain DARVTQTPRHKVTEMGQEVTMRCQPILGHNTVFWYRQTMMQGLELLAYFRNRAPLDDSGMPKDRFSAEMPDATLATLKIQPSEPRDSAVYFCASGLTAEKLFFGSGTQLSVL.

The chain has TRBV6-1 and TRBJ2-7; D remains unclear. Per the germline V gene, CDR1 is MNHNS and CDR2 is SASEGT. V was cut by 1 base and J by 1 base, with 8 bases left in between. This CDR3 spans 14 amino acids. The CDR3 DNA is TGTGCCAGCAGTGAAGTTCTGGGTTCCTACGAGCAGTACTTC. This translates into CASSEVLGSYEQYF.